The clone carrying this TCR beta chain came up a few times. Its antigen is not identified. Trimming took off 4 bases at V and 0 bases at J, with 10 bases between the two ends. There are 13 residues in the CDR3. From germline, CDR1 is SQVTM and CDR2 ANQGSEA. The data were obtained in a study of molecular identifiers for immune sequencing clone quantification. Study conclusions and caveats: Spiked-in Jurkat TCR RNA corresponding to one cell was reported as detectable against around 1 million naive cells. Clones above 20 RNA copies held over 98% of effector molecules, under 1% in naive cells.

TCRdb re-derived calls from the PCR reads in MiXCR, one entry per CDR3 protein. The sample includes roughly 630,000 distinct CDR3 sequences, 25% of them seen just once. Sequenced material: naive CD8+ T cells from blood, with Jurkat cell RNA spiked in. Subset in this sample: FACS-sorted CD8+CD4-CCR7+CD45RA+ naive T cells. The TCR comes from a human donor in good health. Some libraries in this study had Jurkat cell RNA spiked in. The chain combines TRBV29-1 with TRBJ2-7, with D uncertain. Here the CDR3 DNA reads TGCAGCGTTGTGCGGATAAGCTCCTACGAGCAGTACTTC. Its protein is CSVVRISSYEQYF.